This T cell receptor beta chain was captured in a study of breast tumors, draining lymph nodes, adjacent tissues. The study, taken as a whole, reports: Tumor TCR diversity was below lymph nodes but above nontumor tissue. Tumor and nontumor repertoires were significantly more similar in luminal-like than in basal-like breast cancer. The data were judged consistent with most tumor T cells coming from lymph node and expanding in tumor.

This clonotype showed up just a few times. Antigen unknown. A read error is possible here, since a much larger clone lies one base away. The germline V gene encodes CDR1 SGDLS and CDR2 YYNGEE. The CDR3 covers 15 residues. Axillary draining lymph nodes of breast cancer patients supplied the node samples. MiXCR, run by TCRdb on the multiplex PCR reads, gives a single entry per CDR3 protein. The sample consists of about 230,000 distinct CDR3 sequences, about 34% of them appearing once. The clonotype originates from a female donor with breast cancer. Some clones in this sample may be carry-over from other donors' samples. The gene calls are TRBV9 and TRBJ1-2; 7 nucleotides match TRBD1. Material for sequencing was axillary lymph node tissue. The CDR3 bases are TGTGCCAGCAGCGTCCGGGACAGCCCCAACTATGGCTCCACCTTC. Amino acids: CASSVRDSPNYGSTF.